This T cell receptor beta chain was captured in a study of Ad26.COV2.S vaccination and SARS-CoV-2 variants. The overall study: Dosing was one shot or two shots 56 days apart. Regarding the study as a whole: Researchers cautioned that TCR breadth and depth analyses may have underestimated total T cell responses.

Produced via immunoSEQ multiplex PCR; TCRdb's table is partial and in-frame only. The sample contains around 300,000 clones, almost 90% of which appear only once. In regard to this clone: Its antigen is not known.

Specified treatment: about 20 received Ad26.COV2.S at low or high dose, single or two shots; 5 received placebo; per-sample allocation not given. Day 63 following the first vaccine or placebo injection was when the samples were taken. Whoever gave the sample was an adult aged 18-55 years in Boston. The V gene's germline CDR1 is SGHRS and CDR2 YFSETQ. CDR3 length: 15 residues. Trimming removed 0 bases from V and 4 bases from J, with 11 bases in between. This receptor was identified in a person between 18 and 60 years old who received the Ad26.COV2.S COVID-19 vaccine or a placebo. This specimen consisted of peripheral blood, obtained in a trial of Ad26.COV2.S vaccine versus placebo. The rearrangement links TRBV5-1 to TRBJ2-1; D is possibly TRBD1 (6 bases). The CDR3 loop is CASSLASQGYNEQFF. In DNA form, the CDR3 reads TGCGCCAGCAGCTTGGCGTCCCAGGGGTACAATGAGCAGTTCTTC.